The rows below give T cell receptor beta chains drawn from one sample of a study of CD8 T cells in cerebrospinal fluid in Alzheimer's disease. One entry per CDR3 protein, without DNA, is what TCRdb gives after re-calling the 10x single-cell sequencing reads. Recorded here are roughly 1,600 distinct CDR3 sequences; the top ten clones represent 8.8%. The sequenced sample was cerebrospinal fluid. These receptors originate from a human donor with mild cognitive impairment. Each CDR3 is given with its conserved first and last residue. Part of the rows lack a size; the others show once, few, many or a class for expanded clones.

CASSISRNTEAFF,TRBV19,TRBJ1-1,-
CASNGPRQAGTEAFF,TRBV6-1,TRBJ1-1,-
CASSHDLFGGQETQYF,TRBV3-1,TRBJ2-5,-
CASSIRQAPYEQYF,TRBV19,TRBJ2-7,-
CASSLRGETGELFF,TRBV5-1,TRBJ2-2,medium-sized
CASTTTKGGELFF,TRBV7-2,TRBJ2-2,-
CASSGFGLETDTQYF,TRBV7-2,TRBJ2-3,medium-sized
CASSLVWGRASIEQYF,TRBV28,TRBJ2-7,medium-sized
CASSYSDVYEQYF,TRBV6-6,TRBJ2-7,medium-sized
CASRTLEEADTQYF,TRBV12-3/TRBV12-4,TRBJ2-3,medium-sized
CSARKDSRNEKLFF,TRBV20-1,TRBJ1-4,medium-sized
CASTIRGSRIQETQYF,TRBV6-2/TRBV6-3,TRBJ2-5,medium-sized
CASSEDRGELFF,TRBV5-1,TRBJ2-2,medium-sized
CASSLRGSSTDTQYF,TRBV7-3,TRBJ2-3,large
CATNSGRGAGTQYF,TRBV28,TRBJ2-3,-
CASSILGTQPQHF,TRBV19,TRBJ1-5,medium-sized
CASSFSLAGEHTQYF,TRBV5-1,TRBJ2-3,medium-sized
CASKGPGSMIDTQYF,TRBV2,TRBJ2-3,medium-sized
CASTIDRTSYEQYF,TRBV6-6,TRBJ2-7,medium-sized
CSARLQGGGTEAFF,TRBV20-1,TRBJ1-1,-